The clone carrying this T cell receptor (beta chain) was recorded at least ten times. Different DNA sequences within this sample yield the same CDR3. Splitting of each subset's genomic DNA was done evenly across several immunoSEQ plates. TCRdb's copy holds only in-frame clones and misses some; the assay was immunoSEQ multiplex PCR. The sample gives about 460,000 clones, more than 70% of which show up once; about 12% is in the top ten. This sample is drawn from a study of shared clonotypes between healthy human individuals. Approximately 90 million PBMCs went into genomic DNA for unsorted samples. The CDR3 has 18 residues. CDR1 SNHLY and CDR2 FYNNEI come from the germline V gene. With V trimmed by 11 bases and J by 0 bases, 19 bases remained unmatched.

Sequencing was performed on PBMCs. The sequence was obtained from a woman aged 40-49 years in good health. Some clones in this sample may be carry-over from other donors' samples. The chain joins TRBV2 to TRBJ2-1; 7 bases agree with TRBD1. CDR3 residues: CAGYRDSLPRSSYNEQFF. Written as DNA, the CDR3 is TGTGCCGGCTACCGGGACAGCCTTCCCAGGAGCTCCTACAATGAGCAGTTCTTC.